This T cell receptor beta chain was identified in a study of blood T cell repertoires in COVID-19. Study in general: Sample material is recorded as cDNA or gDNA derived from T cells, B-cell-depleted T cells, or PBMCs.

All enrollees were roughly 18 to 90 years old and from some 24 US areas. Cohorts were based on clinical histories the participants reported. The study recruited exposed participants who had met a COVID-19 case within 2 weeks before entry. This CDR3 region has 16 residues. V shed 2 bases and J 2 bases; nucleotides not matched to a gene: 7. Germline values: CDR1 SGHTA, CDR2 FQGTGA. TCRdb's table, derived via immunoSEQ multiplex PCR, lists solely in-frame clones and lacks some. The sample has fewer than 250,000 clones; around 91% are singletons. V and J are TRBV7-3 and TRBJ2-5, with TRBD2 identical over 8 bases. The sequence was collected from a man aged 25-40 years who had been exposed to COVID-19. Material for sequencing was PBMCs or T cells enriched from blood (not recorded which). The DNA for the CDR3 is TGTGCCAGCAGCTTAGGGGGGGCTAGCGGGCAAGAGACCCAGTACTTC. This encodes CASSLGGASGQETQYF. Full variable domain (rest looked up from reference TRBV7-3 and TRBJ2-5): GAGVSQTPSNKVTEKGKYVELRCDPISGHTALYWYRQSLGQGPEFLIYFQGTGAADDSGLPNDRFFAVRPEGSVSTLKIQRTERGDSAVYLCASSLGGASGQETQYFGPGTRLLVL.